This T cell receptor (beta chain) was found in a study of T cells after yellow fever vaccination. TCRdb called the 5' RACE reads again in MiXCR, with one record for every CDR3 protein. This table has approximately 160,000 distinct CDR3 sequences, about 6% appearing once. The germline V and J ends were trimmed by 1 base and 8 bases, with 9 bases remaining between them. This CDR3 has 13 residues. Germline lookup yields CDR1 SSHAT and CDR2 FNYEAQ (reference sequence). Findings and caveats of the study: Subsequent booster samples again held most clones from primary vaccination (96% CD4, 85% to 90% CD8).

This clonotype was detected many times. The target antigen is unknown. The sequences come from CD4+ T cells sorted from PBMCs, collected on the day of the first yellow fever vaccination. V usage is TRBV7-7 and J usage is TRBJ2-1; no firm D call. This receptor was taken from a man between 18 and 35 years old who received the YFV17D yellow fever vaccine. CDR3 loop: CASSLDGGDEQFF. In DNA, the CDR3 is TGTGCCAGCAGCTTAGATGGTGGGGATGAGCAGTTCTTC. The variable domain in full, completed from reference TRBV7-7 and TRBJ2-1, reads GAGVSQSPRYKVTKRGQDVTLRCDPISSHATLYWYQQALGQGPEFLTYFNYEAQPDKSGLPSDRFSAERPEGSISTLTIQRTEQRDSAMYRCASSLDGGDEQFFGPGTRLTVL.